This T cell receptor beta chain was sequenced during a study of shared clonotypes between healthy human individuals (dated by TCRdb to 2019 to 2021). About the study as a whole: The cohort included a few men and two women between 18 and 49 years of age. To estimate repertoire size and how much clonotypes are shared between individuals, the study performed deep sequencing of blood TCR repertoires from about five healthy adults. Per donor, three plates each were used for CD4 naive and CD4 memory, two for CD8 naive, and one for CD8 memory. Between about 0.8 and 9 billion PBMCs per donor were obtained by leukapheresis. To increase sequencing depth and limit assay-specific biases, TCR repertoire library preparation and sequencing were carried out by different laboratories using diverse techniques.

Donors were healthy HIV-negative adults with no recently reported acute infections or vaccinations. Only Caucasian adults living in Nashville, Tennessee, USA were represented among the donors. CD4+ T cells were enriched through magnetic negative selection, after which naive cells were positively selected on CD45RA and the remaining negative fraction served as the memory subset. Blood was collected by leukapheresis, and PBMCs were isolated by Ficoll-Histopaque density gradient centrifugation and then cryopreserved in liquid nitrogen vapor phase. Analytical flow cytometry was used to check the purity and quantity of every magnetically sorted T cell population. Genomic DNA was isolated from each sorted fraction and quantified by UV absorbance on a Nanodrop 2000c. Overall results and qualifications from the work: Based on pairwise subsampling, the degree of clonotype sharing among donors was expected to be affected by sequencing depth. Naive subsets generally had larger estimated clonotype richness than memory subsets. Sampling was restricted to blood, and TCR repertoires in tissues likely differ from the TCR repertoires found in blood. Because the study included only a small number of donors, the genetic and exposure-history diversity represented was limited. Clonotypes shared by all four sorted-subset donors showed higher generation probabilities than non-shared clonotypes. Sharing across a few donors was observed for approximately 4.6% of naive CD4, over 3% of naive CD8, about 2.3% of memory CD4, and about 0.4% of memory CD8 clonotypes. Even with the large sequencing depth, rarefaction of the sorted-subset datasets indicated that sequencing was incomplete.

CDR1 and CDR2 were assigned from the germline V gene (reference sequence) as MNHEY and SMNVEV. The CDR3 runs 15 amino acids, cysteine and phenylalanine included. The sequence is cut down to CDR3 DNA, 45 bases in frame from base 1. Ends trimmed: V by 2 bases, J by 6 bases; bases unmatched to a gene: 5. In regard to this clone: The specificity of this receptor is unknown. Base quality data are lacking; no much larger clone is found one base away.

TCR CDR3 regions were amplified from genomic DNA by multiplex PCR using the deep immunoSEQ assay. Genomic DNA extracted from each cell subset was distributed evenly over all wells of several immunoSEQ 96-well plates, and each plate served as one replicate. For sorted subsets, each replicate PCR was loaded with roughly 0.2 ug genomic DNA, equivalent to approximately 27,000 T cell genomes. The purified libraries were quantified using a Qubit 3.0 fluorometer, sized with a Bioanalyzer 2100, and then quantified again using the KAPA Library Quantification kit. A separate single-read 150-cycle Illumina NextSeq 550 flow cell was used to sequence each immunoSEQ 96-well plate. As for the original processing: Because the immunoSEQ output included only junctional sequences and no quality scores, the filtering could not be the same as the filtering used for full-length reads. To assign V/J genes and CDR3, sequences were annotated using PyIR, a Python wrapper for IgBLAST v1.9, with IMGT germline references. Reads were removed for weak V/J assignments (E-value above 1e-6), missing CDR3, stop codons, out-of-frame junctions, or ambiguous translated residues. A V3J clonotype was defined by an identical inferred V gene, J gene, and CDR3 amino acid sequence. Percentage overlap between repertoires was computed as shared unique clonotypes divided by the size of the smaller repertoire. Three approaches were used to assess repertoire richness: RTK rarefaction, the Chao1 estimator, and Recon v2.1 estimates of unobserved clonotypes. OLGA was used to compute generation probabilities for all TCRbeta clonotypes that the gDNA method yielded from a handful of donors. Held by TCRdb, this immuneACCESS table contains in-frame sequences only and omits some clones. Under half of the omission traces to an unresolved V gene where checked; the cause of the rest is unknown. V, J and clone size derive from that table, while D and trimming were established from the DNA sequence. In all, the sample holds about 730,000 clones, and 72% of those were seen once. The ten largest clones take up about 1.8% of the sample.

The chain is assembled from TRBV27 and TRBJ2-2; 8 central nucleotides agree with TRBD2. Sequenced: memory CD4+ T cells sorted from blood. This sample's cell subset or site label indicates: CD45RA-negative fraction. The TCR was taken from a woman in her twenties or thirties in good health. CDR3 loop: CASSLRAGASGELFF. The sequence in DNA is TGTGCCAGCAGTTTAAGAGCGGGAGCATCCGGGGAGCTGTTTTTT.